This T cell receptor (beta chain) derives from a study of T cells in Graves' hyperthyroidism and ophthalmopathy. With V trimmed by 2 bases and J by 4 bases, 9 bases remained unmatched. The CDR3 is made up of 16 amino acids. CDR1 and CDR2 (germline): KGHSH, LQKENI. Researchers amplified the TCR beta CDR3 regions from RNA transcripts. HTBI primers drove first-round RT-PCR of the TCR CDR3. TCRdb passed the multiplex PCR reads through MiXCR, listing each CDR3 protein once. Of about 690,000 distinct CDR3 sequences listed, 17% were seen once; the top ten hold 15% to 19%. Only a few counts were recorded for this clonotype.

Input material: blood. This TCR derives from a man between 45 and 60 years old with Graves' hyperthyroidism. This rearrangement joins TRBV18 to TRBJ2-5, with 8 bases aligning to TRBD2. CDR3 in DNA: TGTGCCAGCTCACCATTATCCCCCGGGGGGGGAGAGACCCAGTACTTC. Protein sequence: CASSPLSPGGGETQYF.